The 7 T cell receptor beta chains reported below all come from one sample, sequenced in a study of Graves' ophthalmopathy and Graves' hyperthyroidism. The TCR beta CDR3 regions underwent amplification from RNA transcripts. HTBI primers served in a first-round RT-PCR, which a second-round multiplex PCR followed. TCRdb ran MiXCR on the multiplex PCR reads and lists one entry per CDR3 protein. The repertoire holds about 390,000 distinct CDR3 sequences, with 15% as singletons. Input material: peripheral blood. Receptors were obtained from a woman aged 18-30 years with stable Graves' hyperthyroidism.

This clonotype has a count of ten or more. This chain joins TRBV29-1 and TRBJ2-7, with D maybe TRBD1 (5 bases). V was clipped by 4 bases and J by 0 bases, with 10 bases between them. Germline CDR1 and CDR2: SQVTM and ANQGSEA. CDR3 length: 13 amino acids. DNA for the CDR3: TGCAGCGTTGGAGGCAGGGCCTCCTACGAGCAGTACTTC. It encodes CSVGGRASYEQYF.

This clonotype came up many times. The chain couples TRBV19 to TRBJ1-1, with D unclear. CDR1 and CDR2 (germline): LNHDA, SQIVND (reference sequence). V was trimmed by 0 bases and J by 10 bases, leaving 9 bases between them. The CDR3 is 12 amino acids. CDR3 DNA sequence: TGTGCCAGTAGTATAGAGGCTGGGCCAGCTTTCTTT. This gives the protein CASSIEAGPAFF.

This clonotype was counted ten times or more. The chain uses TRBV10-3 and TRBJ1-5, with D maybe TRBD1 (6 bases). Germline CDR1 is ENHRY and CDR2 is SYGVKD. This CDR3 comprises 11 residues. The ends were cut back, 10 bases at V and 6 bases at J, with 10 bases in the middle. The CDR3 region has the DNA TGTGCCACAGGGGAGGGTCAGCCCCAGCATTTT. Protein sequence: CATGEGQPQHF.

This clonotype was seen many times. J is TRBJ1-2 and V is TRBV12-3 or TRBV12-4; possibly TRBD1 for D (6 bases). With 7 bases removed from V and 5 bases from J, the gap between germline ends came to 14 bases. The CDR3 is made up of 13 amino acids. The DNA for the CDR3 is TGTGCCAGCAAGGCACAGGGCGGGTATGGCTACACCTTC. Its translation: CASKAQGGYGYTF.

This clonotype was found a few times. V is TRBV7-2 and J is TRBJ2-2; TRBD1 or TRBD2 may be the D gene (5 bases each). CDR3 size: 15 residues. Germline assignment: CDR1 SGHTA and CDR2 FQGNSA. V shed 5 bases and J shed 6 bases, with 16 bases lying between them. For the CDR3, the DNA is TGTGCCAGCAGCCACAGTGGGGGTTTCGCCGGGGAGCTGTTTTTT. Its protein product is CASSHSGGFAGELFF. The full variable domain, completed using reference TRBV7-2 and TRBJ2-2, is GAGVSQSPSNKVTEKGKDVELRCDPISGHTALYWYRQSLGQGLEFLIYFQGNSAPDKSGLPSDRFSAERTGGSVSTLTIQRTQQEDSAVYLCASSHSGGFAGELFFGEGSRLTVL.

This clonotype was counted only a few times. This may be a read error, as it is one base from a much larger clone. The V gene is TRBV5-1, the J gene TRBJ2-1; possible D gene TRBD2, 6 bases. Looked up from germline, CDR1 is SGHRS and CDR2 is YFSETQ. The length of the CDR3 is 13 residues. CDR3 amino acids: CASSLARGTEKFF. In DNA form, the CDR3 reads TGCGCCAGCAGCTTGGCCCGCGGGACTGAGAAGTTCTTC.

The V call is TRBV6-1, the J call TRBJ2-7; D possibly matches TRBD1 or TRBD2 (6 bases each). CDR1 and CDR2 from the germline V gene are MNHNS and SASEGT. V gave up 4 bases and J gave up 5 bases, with 18 bases separating them. This CDR3 contains 15 residues. The DNA of the CDR3 is TGTGCCAGCAGTGTGAGTGAGGGGGGCAAGGACGAGCAGTACTTC. This translates into CASSVSEGGKDEQYF.